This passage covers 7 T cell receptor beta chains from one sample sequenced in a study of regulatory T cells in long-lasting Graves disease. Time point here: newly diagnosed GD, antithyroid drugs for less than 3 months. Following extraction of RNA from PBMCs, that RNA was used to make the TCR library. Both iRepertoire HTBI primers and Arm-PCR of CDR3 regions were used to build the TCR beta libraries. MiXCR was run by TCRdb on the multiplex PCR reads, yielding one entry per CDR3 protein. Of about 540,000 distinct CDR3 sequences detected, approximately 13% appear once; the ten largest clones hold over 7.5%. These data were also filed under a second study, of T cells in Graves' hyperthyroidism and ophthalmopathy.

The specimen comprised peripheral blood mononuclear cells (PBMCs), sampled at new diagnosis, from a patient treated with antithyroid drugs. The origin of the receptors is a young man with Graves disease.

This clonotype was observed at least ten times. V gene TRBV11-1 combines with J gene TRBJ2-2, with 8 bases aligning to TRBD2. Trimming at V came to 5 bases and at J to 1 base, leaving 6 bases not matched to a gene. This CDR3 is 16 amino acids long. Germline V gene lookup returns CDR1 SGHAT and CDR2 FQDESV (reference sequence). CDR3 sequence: CASSLLAGMNTGELFF. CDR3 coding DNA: TGTGCCAGCAGCCTCTTAGCGGGGATGAACACCGGGGAGCTGTTTTTT. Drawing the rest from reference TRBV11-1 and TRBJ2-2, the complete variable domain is EAEVAQSPRYKITEKSQAVAFWCDPISGHATLYWYRQILGQGPELLVQFQDESVVDDSQLPKDRFSAERLKGVDSTLKIQPAELGDSAMYLCASSLLAGMNTGELFFGEGSRLTVL.

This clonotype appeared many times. The CDR3 DNA reads TGCAGTGTTAAGAGTAGCGGGAGGCTCTACGAGCAGTACTTC. This translates into CSVKSSGRLYEQYF. The chain joins TRBV20-1 to TRBJ2-7; 10 bases are shared with TRBD2. The germline V gene has CDR1 DFQATT and CDR2 SNEGSKA (reference sequence). Trimming took 7 bases from V and 3 from J; bases not matched to a gene: 9. The CDR3 runs to 14 residues.

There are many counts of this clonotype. The CDR3 protein is CASSLIRGGYGYTF. The CDR3 nucleotides are TGTGCCAGCAGCTTAATCAGGGGCGGCTATGGCTACACCTTC. The chain links TRBV13 to TRBJ1-2, with D perhaps matching TRBD1 (6 bases). Trimming pared 2 bases from V and 4 bases from J, leaving 11 bases between. Per germline, CDR1 PRHDT and CDR2 FYEKMQ (reference sequence). CDR3 length: 14 amino acids.

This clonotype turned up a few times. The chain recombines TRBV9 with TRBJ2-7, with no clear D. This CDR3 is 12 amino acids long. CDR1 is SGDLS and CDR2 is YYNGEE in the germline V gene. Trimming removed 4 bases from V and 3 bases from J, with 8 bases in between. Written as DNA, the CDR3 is TGTGCCAGCAGCACGGACCTCTACGAGCAGTACTTC. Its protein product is CASSTDLYEQYF.

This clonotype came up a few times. The CDR3 loop reads CASSSQGIAGSYEQYF. CDR3 nucleotide sequence: TGTGCCAGCTCAAGTCAGGGGATAGCGGGGTCCTACGAGCAGTACTTC. The chain links TRBV2 to TRBJ2-7, with TRBD2 identical over 8 bases. CDR1 is SNHLY and CDR2 is FYNNEI in the germline V gene. J was trimmed by 1 base and V by 8 bases; bases with no gene match: 13. The length of the CDR3 is 16 residues.

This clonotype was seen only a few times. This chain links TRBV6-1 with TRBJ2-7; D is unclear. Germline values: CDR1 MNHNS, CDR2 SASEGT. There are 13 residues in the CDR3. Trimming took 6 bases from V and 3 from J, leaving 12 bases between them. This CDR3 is CASSSGPSYEQYF. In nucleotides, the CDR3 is TGTGCCAGCAGCTCTGGACCGAGCTACGAGCAGTACTTC.

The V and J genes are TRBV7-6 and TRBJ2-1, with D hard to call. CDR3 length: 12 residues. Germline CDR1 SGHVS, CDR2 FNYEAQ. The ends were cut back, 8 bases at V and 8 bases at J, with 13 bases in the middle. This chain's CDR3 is CASGDGVYEQFF. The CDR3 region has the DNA TGTGCCAGCGGGGATGGGGTCTATGAGCAGTTCTTC. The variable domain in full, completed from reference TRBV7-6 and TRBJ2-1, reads GAGVSQSPRYKVTKRGQDVALRCDPISGHVSLYWYRQALGQGPEFLTYFNYEAQQDKSGLPNDRFSAERPEGSISTLTIQRTEQRDSAMYRCASGDGVYEQFFGPGTRLTVL.